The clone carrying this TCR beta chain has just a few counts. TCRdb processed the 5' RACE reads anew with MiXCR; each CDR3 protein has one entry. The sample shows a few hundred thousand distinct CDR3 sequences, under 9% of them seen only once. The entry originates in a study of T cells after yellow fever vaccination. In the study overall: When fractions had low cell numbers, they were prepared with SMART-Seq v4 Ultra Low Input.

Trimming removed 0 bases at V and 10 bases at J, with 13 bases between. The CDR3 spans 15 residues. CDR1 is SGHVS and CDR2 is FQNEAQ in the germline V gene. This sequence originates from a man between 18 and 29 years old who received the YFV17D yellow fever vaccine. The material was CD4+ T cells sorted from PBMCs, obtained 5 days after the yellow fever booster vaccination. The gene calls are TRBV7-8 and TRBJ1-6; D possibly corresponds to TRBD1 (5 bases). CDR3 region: CASSLAGGAGSPLHF. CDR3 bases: TGTGCCAGCAGCTTAGCGGGTGGGGCGGGCTCACCCCTCCACTTT.